The 5 T cell receptor beta chains below come from one sample, sequenced in a study of T cells after yellow fever vaccination. TCRdb re-derived calls from the 5' RACE reads in MiXCR, one entry per CDR3 protein. The repertoire has some 560,000 distinct CDR3 sequences, roughly a sixth of them found once; the top ten carry 17%. Sequenced here: PBMCs, sampled more than 4 days after the first yellow fever vaccination. The receptors shown here come from a young man who received the YFV17D yellow fever vaccine.

The chain has TRBV5-6 and TRBJ2-1, with unresolved D. The CDR3 consists of 13 residues. Germline loops: CDR1 SGHDT, CDR2 YYEEEE. The ends were cut back, 1 base at V and 6 bases at J, with 8 bases in the middle. The CDR3, as DNA: TGTGCCAGCAGCTTGTTCCAGACCAATGAGCAGTTCTTC. As protein: CASSLFQTNEQFF.

The V gene is TRBV7-2, the J gene TRBJ2-3; a weak D match, TRBD2 (5 bases). V gave up 5 bases and J gave up 6 bases, with 15 bases separating them. Germline CDR1 SGHTA, CDR2 FQGNSA. The CDR3 length is 14 residues. CDR3 in amino acids: CASSPLTGGDTQYF. In DNA, the CDR3 is TGTGCCAGCAGCCCCCTCACCGGAGGCGATACGCAGTATTTT.

This clonotype has a handful of counts. This chain connects TRBV24-1 to TRBJ2-1, with TRBD1 identical over 9 bases. CDR1 and CDR2 (germline): KGHDR, SFDVKD. With 3 bases clipped from V and 3 bases from J, the junction kept 5 bases outside the gene matches. The CDR3 consists of 16 residues. CDR3 residues: CATSDQGTGSYNEQFF. DNA of the CDR3: TGTGCCACCAGTGATCAAGGGACAGGGAGCTACAATGAGCAGTTCTTC.

The rearrangement links TRBV5-5 to TRBJ1-2, with no clear D. The V and J ends lost 4 bases and 1 base respectively, with 14 bases between them. The germline V gene has CDR1 SGHKS and CDR2 YYEKEE (reference sequence). This CDR3 region has 15 residues. The CDR3 nucleotides read TGTGCCAGCAGCCCCGACGGAAGCAATAACTATGGCTACACCTTC. It translates to CASSPDGSNNYGYTF. Using reference TRBV5-5 and TRBJ1-2 for the parts outside the CDR3, the full variable domain is DAGVTQSPTHLIKTRGQQVTLRCSPISGHKSVSWYQQVLGQGPQFIFQYYEKEERGRGNFPDRFSARQFPNYSSELNVNALLLGDSALYLCASSPDGSNNYGYTFGSGTRLTVV.

V is TRBV12-3 or TRBV12-4 and J is TRBJ1-2, with D unresolved. V lost 5 bases and J 6 bases, leaving 10 bases between the germline ends. This CDR3 spans 12 amino acids. The CDR3 is CASSGVGDGYTF. The CDR3, as DNA: TGTGCCAGCAGTGGGGTAGGCGATGGCTACACCTTC.